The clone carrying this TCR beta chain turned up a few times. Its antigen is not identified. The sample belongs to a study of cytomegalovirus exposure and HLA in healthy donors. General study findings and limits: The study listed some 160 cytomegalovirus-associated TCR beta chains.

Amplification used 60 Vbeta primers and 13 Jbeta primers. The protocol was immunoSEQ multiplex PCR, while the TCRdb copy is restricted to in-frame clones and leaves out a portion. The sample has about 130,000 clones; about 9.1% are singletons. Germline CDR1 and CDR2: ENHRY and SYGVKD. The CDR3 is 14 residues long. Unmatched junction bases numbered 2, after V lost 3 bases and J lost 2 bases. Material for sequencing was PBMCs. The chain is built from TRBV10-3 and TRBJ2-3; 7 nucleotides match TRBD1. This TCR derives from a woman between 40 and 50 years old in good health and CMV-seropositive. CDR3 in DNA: TGTGCCATCAGTGATACAGGGGCCACAGATACGCAGTATTTT. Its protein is CAISDTGATDTQYF.